Presented here are 22 T cell receptor beta chains from one specimen sequenced in a study of T-cell reconstitution after alpha-beta-depleted transplantation in children. TCRbeta library preparation incorporated unique molecular identifiers. TCRdb re-called the PCR reads with MiXCR, one entry per CDR3 protein. The sample includes about 400,000 distinct CDR3 sequences, about an eighth of them seen just once. The sample was PBMCs, taken from the stem cell graft. These receptors originate from a human donor who donated a stem cell graft to a child with Fanconi anemia.

On this clonotype itself: Given a much more abundant clone one base away, this may be a read error. The CDR3 does not end in the conserved phenylalanine or tryptophan, so this is likely a read error. V usage is TRBV29-1 and J usage is TRBJ2-5; no clear D. Deletions cut 6 bases from V and 4 bases from J, with 9 bases between. The CDR3 runs 11 residues. The germline V gene has CDR1 SQVTM and CDR2 ANQGSEA. The CDR3 sequence is CSVLIRETQYS. The CDR3 DNA sequence: TGCAGCGTACTAATCCGAGAGACCCAGTACTCC.

With regard to this clonotype: Mismatch with germline at one junction end may stem from a read error. This chain joins TRBV3-1 and TRBJ1-1, with D maybe TRBD1 (6 bases). This CDR3 has 15 amino acids. The germline gives CDR1 LGHDT, CDR2 YNNKEL (reference sequence). CDR3: CASSQNARGDTEALF. In nucleotides, the CDR3 is TGTGCCAGCAGCCAAAACGCCCGCGGGGACACTGAAGCTCTCTTT.

The genes are TRBV10-1 and TRBJ2-7; the D gene is possibly TRBD1 (5 bases). Trimming pared 2 bases from V and 3 bases from J, leaving 8 bases between. CDR3 length: 13 residues. Germline V CDR1 and CDR2: WNHNN, SYGVQD (reference sequence). The CDR3 sequence: CASSEAGYYEQYF. CDR3 coding DNA: TGCGCCAGCAGTGAGGCAGGGTACTACGAGCAGTACTTC.

This clonotype was observed a few times. The CDR3 region has the DNA TGTGCCAGCAGCCCCGCTTCTGGGCAGGGCACTGAAGCTTTCTTT. Amino acid sequence: CASSPASGQGTEAFF. The V call is TRBV7-2, the J call TRBJ1-1; perhaps TRBD1 as D (5 bases). The CDR3 contains 15 residues. From germline, CDR1 is SGHTA and CDR2 FQGNSA. Trimming removed 5 bases from V and 4 bases from J, with 17 bases in between.

This clonotype was observed many times. A read error may account for a junction end that differs from germline. In nucleotides, the CDR3 is TGTGCTAGCAGCTTGGGGGAATCCGATGAGCAGTACTTC. Amino acids: CASSLGESDEQYF. J is TRBJ2-7 and V is TRBV7-7; D is possibly TRBD1 or TRBD2 (5 bases each). This CDR3 comprises 13 residues. CDR1 is SSHAT, CDR2 FNYEAQ, per germline (reference sequence).

This clonotype was observed a few times. This chain links TRBV7-2 with TRBJ2-5; TRBD1 or TRBD2 may be the D gene (6 bases each). Germline V gene data show CDR1 as SGHTA and CDR2 as FQGNSA. V was trimmed by 4 bases and J by 4 bases, leaving 10 bases between them. The CDR3 covers 13 residues. Written as DNA, the CDR3 is TGTGCCAGCAGCTCCGAGGGGGGAGAGACCCAGTACTTC. It translates to CASSSEGGETQYF.

The V and J genes are TRBV12-3 or TRBV12-4 and TRBJ1-1; no firm D call. The V and J ends lost 5 bases and 1 base respectively, with 8 bases between them. The CDR3 covers 13 residues. CDR3 bases: TGTGCCAGCAGTGGAAATTGGAACACTGAAGCTTTCTTT. Translated, it gives CASSGNWNTEAFF.

Notes on this clonotype: A clone one base away is much larger, so this may be a read error. As the CDR3 is not closed by the conserved phenylalanine or tryptophan, this likely results from a read error. The rearrangement joins TRBV7-6 to TRBJ2-2, with D maybe TRBD2 (5 bases). V shed 3 bases and J shed 5 bases, with 13 bases lying between them. Germline V lookup: CDR1 SGHVS, CDR2 FNYEAQ. The CDR3 sequence is 15 residues long. DNA of the CDR3: TGTGCCAGCAGCTTGAGGCCGGGGTTTACCGGGGAGCTGTTTTAT. This translates into CASSLRPGFTGELFY.

The chain employs TRBV3-1 and TRBJ2-5; TRBD1 might be the D (6 bases). Between the trimmed V and J ends, which lost 4 bases and 2 bases, there was a span of 20 bases. CDR3 size: 17 residues. Looked up from germline, CDR1 is LGHDT and CDR2 is YNNKEL (reference sequence). The CDR3 DNA sequence: TGTGCCAGCAGCCTCAGGTTCCTTGACAGGAATCAAGAGACCCAGTACTTC. Its protein product is CASSLRFLDRNQETQYF.

In this sample, this clonotype turned up many times. This chain links TRBV20-1 with TRBJ1-1; 9 nucleotides match TRBD1. The V and J ends lost 5 bases and 1 base, in that order; junction bases with no gene match: 8. Per the germline V gene, CDR1 is DFQATT and CDR2 is SNEGSKA (reference sequence). CDR3 length: 15 amino acids. CDR3 nucleotide sequence: TGCAGTGCTGTAGGGACAGGGCGTGCGAACACTGAAGCTTTCTTT. Its translation: CSAVGTGRANTEAFF.

V and J are TRBV7-2 and TRBJ2-7; 8 bases agree with TRBD2. Germline CDR1 and CDR2: SGHTA and FQGNSA. Trimming removed 5 bases from V and 7 bases from J; junction bases left unmatched: 4. This CDR3 spans 12 amino acids. The CDR3 region has the DNA TGTGCCAGCAGCCGCCGGGGGGGGGAGCAGTACGTC. It translates to CASSRRGGEQYV.

In its sample, this clonotype was seen a few times. The chain uses TRBV29-1 and TRBJ1-4; 10 bases match TRBD1. From germline, CDR1 is SQVTM and CDR2 ANQGSEA. The CDR3 has 17 amino acids. The junction had 8 bases not matched to a gene; V was cut back by 4 bases and J by 0 bases. The CDR3 bases are TGCAGCGTTGGGGGACAGGGGTCGTCTGCAACTAATGAAAAACTGTTTTTT. Translated: CSVGGQGSSATNEKLFF.

This clonotype was found many times. The junction departs from germline at one end; a sequencing error may be responsible. The genes are TRBV13 and TRBJ1-1, with a possible D match to TRBD1 (5 bases). Per the germline V gene, CDR1 is PRHDT and CDR2 is FYEKMQ (reference sequence). The CDR3 has 14 residues. CDR3 nucleotide sequence: TGTGCCAGCAGCGTAGGACATCAGAACACTGAAGCTTTCTTT. The encoded protein is CASSVGHQNTEAFF.

This clonotype was counted ten times or more. The V gene is TRBV2, the J gene TRBJ1-1; no firm D call. The CDR3 runs 13 residues. Trimming removed 7 bases at V and 1 base at J, with 10 bases between. In germline, CDR1 is SNHLY, CDR2 FYNNEI. The CDR3 nucleotides read TGTGCCAGCATCGTGACGGCGAACACTGAAGCTTTCTTT. Translated: CASIVTANTEAFF.

In its sample, this clonotype was seen a few times. V usage is TRBV14 and J usage is TRBJ2-1; TRBD1 aligns across 8 bases. CDR3 length equals 15 residues. From germline, CDR1 is SGHDN and CDR2 FVKESK. With V trimmed by 7 bases and J by 8 bases, 13 bases remained unmatched. The CDR3 DNA reads TGTGCCAGCACCCACACAGGGGGGCCGGTCGATGAGCAGTTCTTC. Translation gives CASTHTGGPVDEQFF.

This clonotype came up many times. The V and J genes are TRBV5-1 and TRBJ1-4, with D unresolved. Germline V lookup: CDR1 SGHRS, CDR2 YFSETQ. The CDR3 spans 11 residues. Trimming took 0 bases from V and 12 from J, leaving 6 bases between them. For the CDR3, the DNA is TGCGCCAGCAGCTTGGGTGGGCAACTGTTTTTT. It specifies CASSLGGQLFF.

This clonotype has more than one count but fewer than ten. V is TRBV11-2 and J is TRBJ2-4; 9 nucleotides line up with TRBD2. Per germline, CDR1 SGHAT and CDR2 FQNNGV. The CDR3 is 19 residues long. The trim removed 0 bases at V and 3 bases at J, leaving 12 bases unmatched. DNA for the CDR3: TGTGCCAGCAGCTTAGATATCCCTAGCGGGGTGAGCGGCAAAAACATTCAGTACTTC. Protein: CASSLDIPSGVSGKNIQYF.

The genes are TRBV6-6 and TRBJ1-1; no firm D call. Germline CDR1 and CDR2: MNHNY and SVGAGI (reference sequence). The CDR3 is made up of 12 amino acids. V shed 6 bases and J shed 11 bases, with 16 bases lying between them. The CDR3 spells CASSENPFRAFF. Written as DNA, the CDR3 is TGTGCCAGCAGCGAGAACCCATTTAGGGCTTTCTTT.

This clonotype was seen ten or more times. The V and J genes are TRBV5-1 and TRBJ2-2, with TRBD1 matching 9 bases. The CDR3 consists of 16 residues. Germline V gene lookup returns CDR1 SGHRS and CDR2 YFSETQ. Unmatched junction bases numbered 4, after V lost 1 base and J lost 3 bases. CDR3 protein: CASSLTGGRDTGELFF. The CDR3 DNA is TGCGCCAGCAGCTTGACAGGGGGCAGAGACACCGGGGAGCTGTTTTTT.

This clonotype has more than one count but fewer than ten. The J gene is TRBJ1-1, the V gene TRBV20-1, with unresolved D. Germline V CDR1 and CDR2: DFQATT, SNEGSKA (reference sequence). This CDR3 contains 13 residues. V was shortened by 1 base and J by 4 bases, with 10 bases between the two germline ends. The CDR3 sequence: CSARGWGGTEAFF. CDR3 sequence (DNA): TGCAGTGCTAGAGGCTGGGGAGGCACTGAAGCTTTCTTT.

Regarding this clonotype: Since a much larger clone is just one base distant, this may be a read error. J is TRBJ1-5 and V is TRBV20-1; D may be TRBD1 (6 bases). Germline CDR1 DFQATT, CDR2 SNEGSKA (reference sequence). This CDR3 has 15 amino acids. The CDR3 here is CCARDLRGGNQPQHF. The CDR3 coding sequence is TGCTGTGCTAGAGATCTTAGGGGGGGCAATCAGCCCCAGCATTTT.

This clonotype was detected many times. The CDR3 protein is CATSDGSRKQFF. DNA for the CDR3: TGTGCCACCAGTGACGGCTCACGGAAGCAGTTCTTC. This rearrangement joins TRBV24-1 to TRBJ2-1; D is ambiguous. The CDR3 loop spans 12 amino acids. Between the trimmed V and J ends, which lost 4 bases and 11 bases, there was a span of 11 bases. Germline CDR1 KGHDR, CDR2 SFDVKD.